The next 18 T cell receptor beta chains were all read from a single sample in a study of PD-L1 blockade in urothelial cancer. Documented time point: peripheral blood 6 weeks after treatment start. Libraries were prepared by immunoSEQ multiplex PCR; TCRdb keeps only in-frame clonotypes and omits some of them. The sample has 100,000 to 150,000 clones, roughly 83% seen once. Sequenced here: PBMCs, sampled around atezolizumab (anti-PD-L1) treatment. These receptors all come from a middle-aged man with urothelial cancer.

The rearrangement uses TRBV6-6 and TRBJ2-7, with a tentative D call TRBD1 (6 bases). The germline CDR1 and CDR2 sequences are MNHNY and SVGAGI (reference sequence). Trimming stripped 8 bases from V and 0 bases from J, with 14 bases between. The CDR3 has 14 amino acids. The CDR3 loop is CASGQTGSSYEQYF. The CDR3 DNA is TGTGCCAGCGGCCAAACAGGGAGCTCCTACGAGCAGTACTTC.

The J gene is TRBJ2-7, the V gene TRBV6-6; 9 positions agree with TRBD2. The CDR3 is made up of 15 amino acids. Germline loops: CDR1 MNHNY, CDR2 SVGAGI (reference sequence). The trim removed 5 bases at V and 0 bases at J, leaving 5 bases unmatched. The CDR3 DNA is TGTGCCAGCAGTCTGACTAGCGGACGCTCCTACGAGCAGTACTTC. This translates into CASSLTSGRSYEQYF.

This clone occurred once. CDR3 in DNA: TGTGCCACCAGCAGAGATCCGCCGGGCGGGAGCACAGATACGCAGTATTTT. Translation: CATSRDPPGGSTDTQYF. The chain has TRBV15 and TRBJ2-3; D might be TRBD2 (5 bases). CDR1 and CDR2 from the germline V gene are LNHNV and YYDKDF (reference sequence). The CDR3 length is 17 residues. Trimming shortened V by 0 bases and J by 0 bases, and 13 bases separated the two germline ends.

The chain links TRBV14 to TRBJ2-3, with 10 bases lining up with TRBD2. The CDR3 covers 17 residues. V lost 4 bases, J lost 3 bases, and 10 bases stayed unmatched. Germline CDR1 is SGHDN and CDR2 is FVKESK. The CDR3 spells CASSPLGSGRGTDTQYF. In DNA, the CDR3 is TGTGCCAGCAGCCCGCTAGGGAGCGGGAGGGGGACAGATACGCAGTATTTT.

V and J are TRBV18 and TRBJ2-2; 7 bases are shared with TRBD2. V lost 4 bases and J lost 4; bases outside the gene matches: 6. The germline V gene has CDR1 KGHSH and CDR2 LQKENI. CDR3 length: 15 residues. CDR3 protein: CASSQGLVVTGELFF. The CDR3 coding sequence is TGTGCCAGCTCACAAGGACTAGTTGTCACCGGGGAGCTGTTTTTT. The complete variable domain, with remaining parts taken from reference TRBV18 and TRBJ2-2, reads NAGVMQNPRHLVRRRGQEARLRCSPMKGHSHVYWYRQLPEEGLKFMVYLQKENIIDESGMPKERFSAEFPKEGPSILRIQQVVRGDSAAYFCASSQGLVVTGELFFGEGSRLTVL.

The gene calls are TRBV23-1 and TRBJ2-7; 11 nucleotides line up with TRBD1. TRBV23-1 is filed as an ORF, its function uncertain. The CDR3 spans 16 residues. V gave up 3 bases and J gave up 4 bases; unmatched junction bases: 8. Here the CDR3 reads CASSQTSRDRGYEQYF. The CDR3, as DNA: TGCGCCAGCAGTCAGACTAGCCGGGACAGGGGGTACGAGCAGTACTTC.

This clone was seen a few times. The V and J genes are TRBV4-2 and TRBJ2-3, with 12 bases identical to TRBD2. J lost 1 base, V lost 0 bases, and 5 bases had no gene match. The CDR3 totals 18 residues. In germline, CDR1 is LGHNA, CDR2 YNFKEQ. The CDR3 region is CASSQDRTSGVGTDTQYF. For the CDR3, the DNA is TGTGCCAGCAGCCAAGATAGGACTAGCGGGGTGGGCACAGATACGCAGTATTTT.

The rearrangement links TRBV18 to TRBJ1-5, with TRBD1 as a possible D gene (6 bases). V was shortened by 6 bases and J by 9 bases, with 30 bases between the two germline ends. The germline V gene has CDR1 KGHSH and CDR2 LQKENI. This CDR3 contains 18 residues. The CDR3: CASSLRGIRDTGPGPQHF. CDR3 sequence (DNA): TGTGCCAGCTCCCTCAGAGGGATTAGGGACACAGGGCCTGGGCCCCAGCATTTT.

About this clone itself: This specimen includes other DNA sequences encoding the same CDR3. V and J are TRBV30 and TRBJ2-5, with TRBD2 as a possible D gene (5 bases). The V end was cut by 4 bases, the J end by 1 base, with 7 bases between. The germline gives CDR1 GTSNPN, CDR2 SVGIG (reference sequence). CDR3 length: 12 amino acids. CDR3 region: CAWTSGQETQYF. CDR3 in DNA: TGTGCCTGGACCAGCGGCCAAGAGACCCAGTACTTC.

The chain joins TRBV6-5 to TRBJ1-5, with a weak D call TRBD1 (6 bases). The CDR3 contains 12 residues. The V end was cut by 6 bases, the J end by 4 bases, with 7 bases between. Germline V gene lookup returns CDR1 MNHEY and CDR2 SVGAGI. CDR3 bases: TGTGCCAGCAGACAGGGAAATCAGCCCCAGCATTTT. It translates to CASRQGNQPQHF.

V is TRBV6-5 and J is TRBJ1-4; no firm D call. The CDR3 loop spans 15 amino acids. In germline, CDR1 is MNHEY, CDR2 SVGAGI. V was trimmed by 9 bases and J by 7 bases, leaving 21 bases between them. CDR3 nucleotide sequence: TGTGCCAGAGCACGACCTCGGGTAATTTGTGAAAAACTGTTTTTT. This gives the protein CARARPRVICEKLFF.

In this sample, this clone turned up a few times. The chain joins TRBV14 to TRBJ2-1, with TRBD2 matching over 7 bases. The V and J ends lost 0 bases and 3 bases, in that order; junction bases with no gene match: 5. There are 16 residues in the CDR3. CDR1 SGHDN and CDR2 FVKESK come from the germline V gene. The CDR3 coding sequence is TGTGCCAGCAGCCAAGATTCCCCTAGCGGCTACAATGAGCAGTTCTTC. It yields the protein CASSQDSPSGYNEQFF.

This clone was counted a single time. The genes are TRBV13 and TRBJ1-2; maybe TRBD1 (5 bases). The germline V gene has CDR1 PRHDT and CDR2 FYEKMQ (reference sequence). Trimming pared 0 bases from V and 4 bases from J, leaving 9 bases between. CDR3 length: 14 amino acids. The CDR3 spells CASSLGQGPYGYTF. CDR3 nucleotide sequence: TGTGCCAGCAGCTTAGGCCAGGGTCCCTATGGCTACACCTTC.

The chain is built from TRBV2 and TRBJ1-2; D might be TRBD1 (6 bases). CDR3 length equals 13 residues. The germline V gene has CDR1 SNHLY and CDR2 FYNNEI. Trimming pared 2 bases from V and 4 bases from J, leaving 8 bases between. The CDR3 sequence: CASSERQVYGYTF. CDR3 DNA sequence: TGTGCCAGCAGTGAAAGACAGGTCTATGGCTACACCTTC.

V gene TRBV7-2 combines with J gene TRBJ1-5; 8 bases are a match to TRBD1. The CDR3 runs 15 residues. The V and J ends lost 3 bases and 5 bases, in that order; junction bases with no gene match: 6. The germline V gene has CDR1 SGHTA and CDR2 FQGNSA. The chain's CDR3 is CASSLKGQGYQPQHF. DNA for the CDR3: TGTGCCAGCAGCTTGAAAGGACAGGGTTATCAGCCCCAGCATTTT. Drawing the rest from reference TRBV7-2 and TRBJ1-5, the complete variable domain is GAGVSQSPSNKVTEKGKDVELRCDPISGHTALYWYRQSLGQGLEFLIYFQGNSAPDKSGLPSDRFSAERTGGSVSTLTIQRTQQEDSAVYLCASSLKGQGYQPQHFGDGTRLSIL.

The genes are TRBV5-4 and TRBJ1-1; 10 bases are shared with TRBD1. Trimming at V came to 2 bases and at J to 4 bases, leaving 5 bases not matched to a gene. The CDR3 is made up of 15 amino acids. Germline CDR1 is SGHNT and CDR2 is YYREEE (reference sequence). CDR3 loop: CASSLPGQGITEAFF. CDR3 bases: TGTGCCAGCAGCTTACCGGGACAGGGGATCACTGAAGCTTTCTTT. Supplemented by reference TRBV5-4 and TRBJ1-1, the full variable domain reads ETGVTQSPTHLIKTRGQQVTLRCSSQSGHNTVSWYQQALGQGPQFIFQYYREEENGRGNFPPRFSGLQFPNYSSELNVNALELDDSALYLCASSLPGQGITEAFFGQGTRLTVV.

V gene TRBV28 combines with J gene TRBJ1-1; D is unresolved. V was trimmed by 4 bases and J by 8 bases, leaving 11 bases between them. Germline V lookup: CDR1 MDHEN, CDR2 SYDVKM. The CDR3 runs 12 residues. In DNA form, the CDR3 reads TGTGCCAGCAGTTGGGGAGTCGCGGAAGCTTTCTTT. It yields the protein CASSWGVAEAFF.

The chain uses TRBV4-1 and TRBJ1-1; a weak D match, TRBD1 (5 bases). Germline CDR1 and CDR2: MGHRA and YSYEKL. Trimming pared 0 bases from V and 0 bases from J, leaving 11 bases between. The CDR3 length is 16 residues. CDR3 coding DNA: TGCGCCAGCAGCCAAGATTCGGGGGAGGTGAACACTGAAGCTTTCTTT. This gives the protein CASSQDSGEVNTEAFF.